What follows describes a single T cell receptor beta chain. Its antigen is unidentified. This sample was taken from a study of PD-1 blockade in mismatch repair-deficient tumors. About the study: Enrolled about 2012-2016, patients had progressing, pretreated mismatch repair-deficient cancers of around 12 types.

Whole-study results and caveats: Rapid post-treatment expansion, then contraction, generally preceding radiologic response, marked tumor-resident clones.

All patients were mismatch repair deficient, assessed by either PCR or immunohistochemistry. Profiled with immunoSEQ multiplex PCR; TCRdb holds only in-frame clones, not every one. This table has tens of thousands of clones, approximately 81% appearing once. Germline assignment: CDR1 SGHNT and CDR2 YYREEE (reference sequence). Between the trimmed V and J ends, which lost 3 bases and 0 bases, there was a span of 10 bases. The CDR3 covers 15 residues. The TCR sequence derives from an adult with mismatch repair-deficient cancer. The sample was peripheral blood, taken roughly 19 weeks after starting pembrolizumab. This chain connects TRBV5-4 to TRBJ2-1; D ambiguous. CDR3 in amino acids: CASSSAMSSYNEQFF. DNA for the CDR3: TGTGCCAGCAGCTCCGCGATGAGCTCCTACAATGAGCAGTTCTTC.